This TCR beta chain was sequenced for a study of identical twins. Details on this clonotype: Its antigen is undetermined.

The CDR3 length is 15 residues. Germline V gives CDR1 SGHTS, CDR2 YDEGEE. Trimming left V 3 bases short and J 3 bases short, with 13 bases between. It was template switching that added a universal primer site, and there were unique molecular identifiers on the cDNA. TCRdb reprocessed the 5' RACE reads with MiXCR, giving one entry per CDR3 protein. The sample consists of some 1,700,000 distinct CDR3 sequences, around a third of them appearing once. Study-wide findings and caveats: Cross-sectional statistics underpinned the conclusions; the same donors were not followed. Analyses of zero insertions could, in part, be confounded by invariant MAIT and iNKT cells.

This receptor was obtained from a newborn girl in good health. This chain uses TRBV5-8 with TRBJ1-5, with D unresolved. The specimen sequenced was cord blood. The CDR3 bases are TGTGCCAGCAGCTCGACTCTGCGAGTCAATCAGCCCCAGCATTTT. Translated, it gives CASSSTLRVNQPQHF.